This TCR beta chain was identified during a study of technical replicates of blood from several donors. V lost 7 bases and J 1 base, leaving 10 bases between the germline ends. The CDR3 runs to 14 residues. Germline V CDR1 and CDR2: MNHNY, SVGAGI (reference sequence). TCRdb's table, derived via immunoSEQ multiplex PCR, lists solely in-frame clones and lacks some. The sample has about 98,000 clones, 90% to 97% seen once. Sequencing input: T cells isolated from PBMCs. The TCR sequence derives from a human donor in good health. The chain employs TRBV6-6 and TRBJ2-2, with unresolved D. CDR3 protein: CASTIQMNTGELFF. The CDR3 coding sequence is TGTGCCAGCACTATACAGATGAACACCGGGGAGCTGTTTTTT.